This T cell receptor beta chain was sequenced for a study of blood T cell repertoires in COVID-19. V shed 0 bases, J shed 5 bases, and the junction held 1 base outside the gene matches. Germline loops: CDR1 SGHNT, CDR2 YYREEE (reference sequence). The CDR3 is made up of 13 amino acids. Only in-frame clones appear in the TCRdb table, and some are missing; sequencing was by immunoSEQ multiplex PCR. The sample lists approximately 220,000 clones; roughly 82% were seen once. This clone was picked up one time. This receptor was identified in a woman aged 70-85 years with acute or convalescent COVID-19. The chain has TRBV5-4 and TRBJ2-5, with 7 bases identical to TRBD2. Sequences were obtained from peripheral blood. CDR3 sequence reads: CASSLAGGETQYF. The DNA for the CDR3 is TGTGCCAGCAGCTTGGCGGGGGGTGAGACCCAGTACTTC.